The clone carrying this T cell receptor beta chain was seen a few times. V dropped 6 bases and J dropped 6; count of bases not matched to a gene: 7. CDR3 size: 14 residues. The time point was: after trial treatment. The treatment denotes: LDRT plus nivolumab, ipilimumab, low-dose cyclophosphamide and aspirin (RACIN trial). The donors' regimen was nivolumab, ipilimumab, aspirin, low-dose cyclophosphamide and low-dose radiotherapy. cDNA synthesis used a TRAV/TRBV-specific primer set for both chains. With a V-primer adapter and a constant-region primer, TCRs were amplified for roughly 18 PCR cycles. TCRdb re-analysed the reads in MiXCR, keeping a single row per CDR3 protein. The data hold 95,000 to 100,000 distinct CDR3 sequences, with less than 25% observed a single time. This sample was included in a study of low-dose radiotherapy and immunotherapy resistance in tumors.

This sequence originates from a male donor with prostate cancer. The chain combines TRBV12-3 or TRBV12-4 with TRBJ2-1; 8 nucleotides match TRBD2. This material consisted of PBMCs, taken after low-dose radiotherapy plus immunotherapy. The CDR3 sequence: CASRSSGGGNEQFF. In nucleotides, the CDR3 is TGTGCCAGCAGGTCCTCGGGAGGGGGCAATGAGCAGTTCTTC.